This T cell receptor (beta chain) was recorded in a study of shared clonotypes between healthy human individuals. The V gene end was trimmed by 6 bases and the J gene end by 5 bases; junction bases not matched to a gene: 12. The CDR3 consists of 16 residues. From germline, CDR1 is MDHEN and CDR2 SYDVKM. Terminally differentiated effector memory CD45RA+ cells were excluded by CCR7 positive selection of CD45RO-negative cells. The repertoire was sequenced with immunoSEQ multiplex PCR; TCRdb's copy has only in-frame clones and lacks some. The profile shows some 600,000 clones, roughly 96% of them singletons.

The TCR comes from a woman under 40 in good health. The rearrangement joins TRBV28 to TRBJ2-1, with TRBD1 identical over 8 bases. Material: naive CD8+ T cells sorted from blood. This CDR3 is CASSDPDRGDHNEQFF. In DNA, the CDR3 is TGTGCCAGCAGCGATCCAGACAGGGGTGACCACAATGAGCAGTTCTTC.